This T cell receptor beta chain was obtained from a study of response to subunit inactivated influenza vaccine. Study-wide results and limits: Authors suggested that a seasonal influenza vaccination recruits few new T cells each time.

CDR3 length: 14 residues. The V gene lost 3 bases and the J gene lost 2 bases, with 14 bases spanning the gap. CDR1 is DFQATT and CDR2 is SNEGSKA in the germline V gene (reference sequence). A word on this clonotype: What it binds is not known.

Via MiXCR, TCRdb re-called the RT-PCR reads, giving one row per CDR3 protein. The repertoire has some 800,000 distinct CDR3 sequences, roughly 20% of them found once; the top ten carry about 9.4%. This TCR derives from a man aged 50 to 59 who received an inactivated influenza vaccine. Sequenced material: PBMCs from blood, taken about 5 days after vaccination. The rearrangement joins TRBV20-1 to TRBJ2-7; TRBD2 might be the D (5 bases). This CDR3 is CSARPRGATYEQYF. In nucleotides, the CDR3 is TGCAGTGCTAGGCCCCGGGGAGCCACCTACGAGCAGTACTTC.